This T cell receptor beta chain was captured in a study of T cell responses to AZD1222 COVID-19 vaccine (dated by TCRdb to the early 2020s). Background on the whole study: AZD1222 recipients whose second dose came at about 4 weeks and those whose second dose came at about 12 weeks were combined into one group, since spike-specific TCR depth and breadth did not differ between the two schedules. A total of 233 trial participants underwent TCR sequencing, of whom 207 received two doses of AZD1222 and around 26 received two doses of the MenACWY control vaccine. Enrollment into the trials was organized by age into subgroups of 18-55, 56-69 and 70-plus years, and those subgroups contained roughly 150, 30 and 60 TCR-sequenced participants, respectively.

What the authors observed across the whole study: A significant rise in spike-specific TCR breadth and depth was observed after two AZD1222 doses relative to day 0 and relative to MenACWY recipients. Reportedly, close to half of the unique spike-specific TCRs recognized epitopes lying outside the regions that are mutated in the B.1.351 and B.1.1.7 variants. Most participants were white British and females outnumbered males, and the authors suggested that clonal diversity may have been underestimated. Because no day 14 peak-response samples were available, repertoires were characterized only after the peak T cell response. CD4 TCRs associated with the vaccine covered the entire spike protein, and the dominant responses were in regions 160-218 and 743-854. Conclusions about previously exposed vaccinees are limited, since just six or seven AZD1222 recipients were seropositive for SARS-CoV-2 at baseline. In the small 56-69-year group, the increase in depth fell short of significance, most likely because of low power.

The CDR3 regions of human TCRbeta chains were analyzed by immunosequencing. Turning to the authors' computational methods: TCRs in the repertoires were matched against a reference library of SARS-CoV-2-specific TCRs that had been generated with the MIRA antigen-specificity platform. Breadth was defined as the fraction of unique TCRs that were SARS-CoV-2-associated. Depth was defined as the fraction of total T cells that were SARS-CoV-2-associated. Using the MIRA data, every spike-specific TCR was mapped to the spike region that the TCR reacted to and assigned to either a CD4 or a CD8 class. Log10-transformed breadth and depth values were compared by one-way ANOVA with Sidak's multiple comparisons tests. TCRdb re-hosts the immuneACCESS table, in-frame sequences only. Its copies lack some clones; in the studies checked, an unresolved V gene accounts for under half of them, and the cause for the rest is not known. The DNA gave D and trimming, while V, J and clone size come from that table. This sample holds roughly 140,000 clones; over 75% were observed only once. The ten top clones hold 3.4% of the sample.

The time point label here, explained by the study, means: baseline before first vaccination. Vaccinee samples came from UK trials COV001 and COV002, including a single-blind randomized controlled phase 2/3 trial of AZD1222 (ChAdOx1 nCoV-19) in healthy adults. For TCRbeta chain sequencing, PBMC samples were collected from trial participants at day 0 and at day 28 after the second dose. The CDR3 covers 13 residues, taking in both the cysteine and the phenylalanine. Only the CDR3 region is kept as DNA, spanning 39 bases read in frame from base 1. The junction shows trimming of 4 bases on V and 2 bases on J, and the gene matches do not reach 2 bases of it. CDR1 and CDR2 are drawn from the germline V gene: SGHDT, YYEEEE. Note on this clone: Which antigen it targets is not known. Nothing much larger sits one base from this clone, and base qualities are not available.

This specimen was peripheral blood, taken on day 0 of AZD1222 vaccination. This clonotype was obtained from an adult in good health. The chain employs TRBV5-6 and TRBJ2-7; 8 middle bases align to TRBD1. The CDR3 reads CASSPRGPYEQYF. The DNA sequence is as follows: TGTGCCAGCAGCCCCAGGGGGCCCTACGAGCAGTACTTC. Reference TRBV5-6 and TRBJ2-7 proteins supply the regions before and after the CDR3; the full variable domain is: DAGVTQSPTHLIKTRGQQVTLRCSPKSGHDTVSWYQQALGQGPQFIFQYYEEEERQRGNFPDRFSGHQFPNYSSELNVNALLLGDSALYLCASSPRGPYEQYFGPGTRLTVT.